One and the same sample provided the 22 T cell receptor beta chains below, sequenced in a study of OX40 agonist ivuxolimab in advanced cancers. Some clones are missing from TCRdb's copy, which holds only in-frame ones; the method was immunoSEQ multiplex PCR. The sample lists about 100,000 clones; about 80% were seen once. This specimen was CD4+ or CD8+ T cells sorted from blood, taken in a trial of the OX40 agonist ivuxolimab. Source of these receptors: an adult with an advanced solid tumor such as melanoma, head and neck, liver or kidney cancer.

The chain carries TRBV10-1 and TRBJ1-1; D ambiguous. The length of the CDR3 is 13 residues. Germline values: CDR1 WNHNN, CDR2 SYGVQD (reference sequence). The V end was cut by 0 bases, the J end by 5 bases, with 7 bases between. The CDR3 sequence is CASSESDRTEAFF. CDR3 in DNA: TGCGCCAGCAGTGAGTCGGACCGAACTGAAGCTTTCTTT.

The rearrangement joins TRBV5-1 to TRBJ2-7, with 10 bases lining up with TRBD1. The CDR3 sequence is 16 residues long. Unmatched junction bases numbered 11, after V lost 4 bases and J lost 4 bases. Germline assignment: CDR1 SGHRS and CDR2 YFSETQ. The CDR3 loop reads CASSLNQGQGRYEQYF. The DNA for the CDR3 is TGCGCCAGCAGCCTAAATCAGGGACAGGGGCGATACGAGCAGTACTTC.

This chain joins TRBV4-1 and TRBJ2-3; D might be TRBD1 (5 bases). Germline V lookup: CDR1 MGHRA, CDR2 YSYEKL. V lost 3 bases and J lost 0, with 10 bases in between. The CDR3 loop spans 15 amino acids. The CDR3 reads CASSQTAGSTDTQYF. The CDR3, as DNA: TGCGCCAGCAGCCAGACAGCAGGGAGCACAGATACGCAGTATTTT.

CDR3 bases: TGTGCCAGCAGTGAGTGGACAGGGGGCGAGGAAAAACTGTTTTTT. Amino acids: CASSEWTGGEEKLFF. This chain uses TRBV25-1 with TRBJ1-4; 11 nucleotides align to TRBD1. This CDR3 is built from 15 residues. The trim removed 3 bases at V and 8 bases at J, leaving 5 bases unmatched. Germline V lookup: CDR1 MGHDK, CDR2 SYGVNS.

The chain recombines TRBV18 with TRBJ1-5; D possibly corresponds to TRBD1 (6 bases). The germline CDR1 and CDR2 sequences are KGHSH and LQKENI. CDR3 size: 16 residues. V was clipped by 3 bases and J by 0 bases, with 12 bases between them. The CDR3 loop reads CASSPGTPNSNQPQHF. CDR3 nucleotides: TGTGCCAGCTCACCTGGGACACCTAATAGCAATCAGCCCCAGCATTTT.

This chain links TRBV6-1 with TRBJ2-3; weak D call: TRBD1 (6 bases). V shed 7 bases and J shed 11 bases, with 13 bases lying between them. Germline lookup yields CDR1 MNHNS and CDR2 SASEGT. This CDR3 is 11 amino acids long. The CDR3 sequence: CASMKGVLQYF. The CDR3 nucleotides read TGTGCCAGCATGAAGGGGGTCCTGCAGTATTTT.

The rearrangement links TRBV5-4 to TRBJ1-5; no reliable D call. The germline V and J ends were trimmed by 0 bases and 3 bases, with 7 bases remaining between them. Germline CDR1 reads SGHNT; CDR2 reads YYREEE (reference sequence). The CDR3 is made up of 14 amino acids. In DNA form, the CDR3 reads TGTGCCAGCAGCTTGGATACATCCAATCAGCCCCAGCATTTT. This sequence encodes CASSLDTSNQPQHF.

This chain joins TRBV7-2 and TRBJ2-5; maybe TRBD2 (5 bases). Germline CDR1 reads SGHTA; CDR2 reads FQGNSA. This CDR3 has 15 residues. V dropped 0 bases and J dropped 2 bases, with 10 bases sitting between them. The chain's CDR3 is CASSLAGRLQETQYF. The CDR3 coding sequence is TGTGCCAGCAGCTTAGCAGGGAGATTACAAGAGACCCAGTACTTC.

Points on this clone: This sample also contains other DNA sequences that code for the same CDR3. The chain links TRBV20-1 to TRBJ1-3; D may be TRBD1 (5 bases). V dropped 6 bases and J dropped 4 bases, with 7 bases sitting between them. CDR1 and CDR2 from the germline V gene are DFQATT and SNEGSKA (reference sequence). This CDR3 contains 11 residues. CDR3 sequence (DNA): TGCAGTGCGCGGACAGGAAACACCATATATTTT. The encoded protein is CSARTGNTIYF.

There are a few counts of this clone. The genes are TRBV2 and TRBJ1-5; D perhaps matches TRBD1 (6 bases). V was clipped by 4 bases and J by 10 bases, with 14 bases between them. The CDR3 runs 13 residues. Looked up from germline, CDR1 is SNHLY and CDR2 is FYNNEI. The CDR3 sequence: CASSGGRGNPQHF. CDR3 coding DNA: TGTGCCAGCAGTGGAGGCAGGGGCAATCCCCAGCATTTT.

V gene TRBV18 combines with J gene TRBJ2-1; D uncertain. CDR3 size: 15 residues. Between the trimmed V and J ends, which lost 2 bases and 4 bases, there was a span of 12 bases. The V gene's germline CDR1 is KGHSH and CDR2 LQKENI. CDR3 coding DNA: TGTGCCAGCTCACCAAGTGGGCAGCCTTACAATGAGCAGTTCTTC. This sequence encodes CASSPSGQPYNEQFF.

The chain's CDR3 is CASSLLQGGKNQPQHF. The DNA for the CDR3 is TGTGCCAGCAGTTTGTTACAGGGAGGGAAAAATCAGCCCCAGCATTTT. The genes are TRBV27 and TRBJ1-5, with D possibly being TRBD1 (6 bases). Trimming removed 3 bases at V and 4 bases at J, with 16 bases between. CDR3 length: 16 residues. Germline values: CDR1 MNHEY, CDR2 SMNVEV (reference sequence).

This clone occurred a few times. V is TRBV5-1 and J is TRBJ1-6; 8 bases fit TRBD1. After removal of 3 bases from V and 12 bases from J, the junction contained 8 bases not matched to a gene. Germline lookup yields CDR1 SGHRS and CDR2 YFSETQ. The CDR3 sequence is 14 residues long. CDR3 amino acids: CASSSGTGLKPLHF. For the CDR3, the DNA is TGCGCCAGCAGCTCCGGGACAGGCCTAAAACCCCTCCACTTT. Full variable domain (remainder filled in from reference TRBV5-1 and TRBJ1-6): KAGVTQTPRYLIKTRGQQVTLSCSPISGHRSVSWYQQTPGQGLQFLFEYFSETQRNKGNFPGRFSGRQFSNSRSEMNVSTLELGDSALYLCASSSGTGLKPLHFGNGTRLTVT.

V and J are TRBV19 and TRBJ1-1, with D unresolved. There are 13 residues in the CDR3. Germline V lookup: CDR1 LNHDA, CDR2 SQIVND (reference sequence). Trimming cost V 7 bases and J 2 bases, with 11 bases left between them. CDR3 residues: CASTAQINTEAFF. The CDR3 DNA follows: TGTGCCAGTACCGCACAGATAAACACTGAAGCTTTCTTT. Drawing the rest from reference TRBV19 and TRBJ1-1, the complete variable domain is DGGITQSPKYLFRKEGQNVTLSCEQNLNHDAMYWYRQDPGQGLRLIYYSQIVNDFQKGDIAEGYSVSREKKESFPLTVTSAQKNPTAFYLCASTAQINTEAFFGQGTRLTVV.

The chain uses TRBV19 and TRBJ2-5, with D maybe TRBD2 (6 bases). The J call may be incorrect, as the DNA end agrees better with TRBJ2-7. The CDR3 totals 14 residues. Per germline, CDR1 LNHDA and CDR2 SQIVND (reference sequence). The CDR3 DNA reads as TGTGCCAGTAGTATGGGACTGAGAGGCTACGAGCAGTACTTC. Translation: CASSMGLRGYEQYF.

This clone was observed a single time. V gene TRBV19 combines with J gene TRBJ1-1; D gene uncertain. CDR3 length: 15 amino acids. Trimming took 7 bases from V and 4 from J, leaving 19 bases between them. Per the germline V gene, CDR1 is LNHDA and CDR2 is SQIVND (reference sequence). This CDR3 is CASTPQDGFFTEAFF. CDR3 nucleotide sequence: TGTGCCAGTACCCCGCAGGACGGCTTTTTCACTGAAGCTTTCTTT.

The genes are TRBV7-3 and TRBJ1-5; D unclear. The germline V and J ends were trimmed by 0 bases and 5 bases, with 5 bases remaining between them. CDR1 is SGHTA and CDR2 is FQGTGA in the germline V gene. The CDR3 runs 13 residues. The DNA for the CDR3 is TGTGCCAGCAGCTTAACGTTGGATCAGCCCCAGCATTTT. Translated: CASSLTLDQPQHF.

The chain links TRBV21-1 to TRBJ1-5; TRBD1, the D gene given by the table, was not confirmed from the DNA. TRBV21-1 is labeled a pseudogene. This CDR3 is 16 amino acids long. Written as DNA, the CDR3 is TGTGCCAGCAGCAAATCGATCAAGGGGGCACAACAGCCCCAGCATTTT. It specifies CASSKSIKGAQQPQHF.

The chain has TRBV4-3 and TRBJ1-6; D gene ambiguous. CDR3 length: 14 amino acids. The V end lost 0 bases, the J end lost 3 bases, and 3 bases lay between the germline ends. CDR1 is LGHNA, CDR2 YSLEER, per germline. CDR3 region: CASSQDLYNSPLHF. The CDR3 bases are TGCGCCAGCAGCCAAGATCTCTATAATTCACCCCTCCACTTT.

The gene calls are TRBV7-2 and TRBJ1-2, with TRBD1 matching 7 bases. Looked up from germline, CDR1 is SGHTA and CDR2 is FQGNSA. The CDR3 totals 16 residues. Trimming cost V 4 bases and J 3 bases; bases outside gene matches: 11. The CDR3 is CASSSTTDRWDYGYTF. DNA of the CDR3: TGTGCCAGCAGCTCAACCACGGACAGGTGGGACTATGGCTACACCTTC. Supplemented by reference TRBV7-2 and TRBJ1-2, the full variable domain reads GAGVSQSPSNKVTEKGKDVELRCDPISGHTALYWYRQSLGQGLEFLIYFQGNSAPDKSGLPSDRFSAERTGGSVSTLTIQRTQQEDSAVYLCASSSTTDRWDYGYTFGSGTRLTVV.

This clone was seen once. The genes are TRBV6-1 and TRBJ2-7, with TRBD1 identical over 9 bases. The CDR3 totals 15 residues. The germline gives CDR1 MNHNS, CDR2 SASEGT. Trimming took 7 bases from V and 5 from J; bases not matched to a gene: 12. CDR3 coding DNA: TGTGCCAGCACCGATAATACAGGGGGCGCCCACGAGCAGTACTTC. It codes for CASTDNTGGAHEQYF.

CDR3 in amino acids: CASSPQDTDTQYF. CDR3 DNA sequence: TGTGCCAGCAGCCCTCAGGACACAGATACGCAGTATTTT. The chain is built from TRBV11-3 and TRBJ2-3; no reliable D call. Germline CDR1 reads SGHNT; CDR2 reads YENEEA. The CDR3 spans 13 residues. Between the trimmed V and J ends, which lost 5 bases and 2 bases, there was a span of 8 bases.